This T cell receptor (beta chain) was obtained from a study of cytomegalovirus exposure and HLA in healthy donors. Primers for the PCR totalled 60 Vbeta and 13 Jbeta. Measured with immunoSEQ multiplex PCR; TCRdb has only the in-frame clones, and not every one. The sample includes 150,000 to 200,000 clones, around three quarters seen only once; the top ten take around an eighth. This TCR came from a woman aged 30 to 39 in good health and CMV-seropositive. The sample comprised PBMCs.

The CDR3 sequence: CASSVAATNEKLFF. In DNA, the CDR3 is TGTGCCAGCAGCGTAGCTGCAACTAATGAAAAACTGTTTTTT. The gene calls are TRBV9 and TRBJ1-4; D gene uncertain. The CDR3 length is 14 residues. Trimming left V 0 bases short and J 0 bases short, with 3 bases between. Germline CDR1 reads SGDLS; CDR2 reads YYNGEE.